This TCR beta chain was obtained from a study of shared clonotypes between healthy human individuals. TCRdb's table, derived via immunoSEQ multiplex PCR, lists solely in-frame clones and lacks some. The profile shows some 2.1 million clones, 85% to 95% of them singletons. The length of the CDR3 is 13 residues. Germline loops: CDR1 SNHLY, CDR2 FYNNEI. J gave up 6 bases and V 6 bases, and 3 bases lay outside the gene matches. Every donor, a Caucasian adult, lived in Nashville, Tennessee. The chain joins TRBV2 to TRBJ1-5; 9 bases agree with TRBD1. Sequencing was performed on naive CD4+ T cells sorted from blood. The subset was: CD45RA+ positively selected. The TCR sequence derives from a young man in good health. CDR3 DNA sequence: TGTGCCAGCAGGGGACAGGGAAGTCAGCCCCAGCATTTT. Protein: CASRGQGSQPQHF.